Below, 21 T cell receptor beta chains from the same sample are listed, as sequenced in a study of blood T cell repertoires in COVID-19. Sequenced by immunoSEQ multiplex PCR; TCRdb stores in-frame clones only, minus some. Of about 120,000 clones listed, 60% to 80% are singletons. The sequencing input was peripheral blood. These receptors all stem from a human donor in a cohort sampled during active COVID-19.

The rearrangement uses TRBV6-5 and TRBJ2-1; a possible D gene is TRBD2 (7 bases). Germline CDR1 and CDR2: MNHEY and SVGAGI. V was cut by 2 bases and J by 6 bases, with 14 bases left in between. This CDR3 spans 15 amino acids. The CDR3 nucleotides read TGTGCCAGCAGTTACGGGGGGGGGCCATTCAATGAGCAGTTCTTC. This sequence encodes CASSYGGGPFNEQFF.

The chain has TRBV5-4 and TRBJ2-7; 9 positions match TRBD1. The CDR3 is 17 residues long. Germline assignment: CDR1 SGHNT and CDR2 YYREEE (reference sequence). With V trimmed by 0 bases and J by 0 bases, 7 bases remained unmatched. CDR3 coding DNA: TGTGCCAGCAGCTTGGAAGGGACAGGGATCAGCTCCTACGAGCAGTACTTC. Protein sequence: CASSLEGTGISSYEQYF. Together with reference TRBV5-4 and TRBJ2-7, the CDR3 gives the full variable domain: ETGVTQSPTHLIKTRGQQVTLRCSSQSGHNTVSWYQQALGQGPQFIFQYYREEENGRGNFPPRFSGLQFPNYSSELNVNALELDDSALYLCASSLEGTGISSYEQYFGPGTRLTVT.

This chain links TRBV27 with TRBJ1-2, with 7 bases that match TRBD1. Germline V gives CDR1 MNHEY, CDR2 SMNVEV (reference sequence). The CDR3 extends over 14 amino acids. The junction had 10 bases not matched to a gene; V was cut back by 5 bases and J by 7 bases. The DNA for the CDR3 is TGTGCCAGCAGTAATCTCCGGGACAGAGGTGGCTACACCTTC. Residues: CASSNLRDRGGYTF.

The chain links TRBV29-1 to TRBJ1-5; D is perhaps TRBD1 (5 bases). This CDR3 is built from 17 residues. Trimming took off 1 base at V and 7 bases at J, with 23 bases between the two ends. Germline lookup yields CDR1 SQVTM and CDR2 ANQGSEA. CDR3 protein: CSVEGGRVSPPRQPQHF. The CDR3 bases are TGCAGCGTTGAAGGCGGCAGGGTCAGCCCTCCCAGGCAGCCCCAGCATTTT.

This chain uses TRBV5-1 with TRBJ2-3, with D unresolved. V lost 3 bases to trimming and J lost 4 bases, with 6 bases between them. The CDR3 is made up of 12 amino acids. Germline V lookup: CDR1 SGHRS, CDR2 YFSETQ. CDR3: CASSWHPDTQYF. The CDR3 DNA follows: TGCGCCAGCAGCTGGCATCCAGATACGCAGTATTTT.

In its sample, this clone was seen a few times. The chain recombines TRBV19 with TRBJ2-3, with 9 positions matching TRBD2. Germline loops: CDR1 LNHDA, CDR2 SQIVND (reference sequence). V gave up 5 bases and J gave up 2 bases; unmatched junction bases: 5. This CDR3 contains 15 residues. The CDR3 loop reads CASSPTSGLTDTQYF. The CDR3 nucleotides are TGTGCCAGTAGTCCCACTAGCGGGCTCACAGATACGCAGTATTTT.

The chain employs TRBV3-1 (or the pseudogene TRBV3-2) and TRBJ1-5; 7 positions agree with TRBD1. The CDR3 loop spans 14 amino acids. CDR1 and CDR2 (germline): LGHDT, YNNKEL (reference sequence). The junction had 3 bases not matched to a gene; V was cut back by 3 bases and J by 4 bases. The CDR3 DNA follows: TGTGCCAGCAGCCAGGGACAGCCTAATCAGCCCCAGCATTTT. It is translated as CASSQGQPNQPQHF.

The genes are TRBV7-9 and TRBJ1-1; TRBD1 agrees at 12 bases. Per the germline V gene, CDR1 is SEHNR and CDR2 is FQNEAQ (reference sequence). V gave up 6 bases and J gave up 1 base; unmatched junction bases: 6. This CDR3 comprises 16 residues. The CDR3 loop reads CASSWDRGLGNTEAFF. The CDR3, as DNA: TGTGCCAGCAGTTGGGACAGGGGGCTGGGGAACACTGAAGCTTTCTTT.

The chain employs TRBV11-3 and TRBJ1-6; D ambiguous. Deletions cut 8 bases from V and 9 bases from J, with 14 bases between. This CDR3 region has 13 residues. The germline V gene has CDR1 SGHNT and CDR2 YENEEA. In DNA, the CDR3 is TGTGCCAGCCAACGGGGAAGAGGTTCACCCCTCCACTTT. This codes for CASQRGRGSPLHF.

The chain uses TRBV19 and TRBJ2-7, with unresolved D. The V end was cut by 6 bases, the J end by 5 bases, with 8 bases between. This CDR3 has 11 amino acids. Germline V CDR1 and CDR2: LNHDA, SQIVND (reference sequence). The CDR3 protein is CASSNGHEQYF. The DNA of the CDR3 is TGTGCCAGTAGCAATGGGCACGAGCAGTACTTC.

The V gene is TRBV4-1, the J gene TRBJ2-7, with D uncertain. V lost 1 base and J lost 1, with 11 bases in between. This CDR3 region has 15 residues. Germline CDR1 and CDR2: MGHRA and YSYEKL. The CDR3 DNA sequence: TGCGCCAGCAGCCAAGGGAGTAGCATTTCCTACGAGCAGTACTTC. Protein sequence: CASSQGSSISYEQYF.

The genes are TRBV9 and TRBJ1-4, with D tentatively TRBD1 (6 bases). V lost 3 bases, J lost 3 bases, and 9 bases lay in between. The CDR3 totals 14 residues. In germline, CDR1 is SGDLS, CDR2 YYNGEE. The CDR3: CASSGSGANEKLFF. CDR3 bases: TGTGCCAGCAGCGGATCAGGGGCTAATGAAAAACTGTTTTTT.

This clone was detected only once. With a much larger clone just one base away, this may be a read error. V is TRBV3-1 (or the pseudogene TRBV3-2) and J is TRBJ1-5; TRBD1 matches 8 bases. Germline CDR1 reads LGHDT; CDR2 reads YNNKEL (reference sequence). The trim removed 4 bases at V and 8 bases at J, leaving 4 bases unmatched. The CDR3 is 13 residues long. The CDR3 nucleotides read TGTGCCAGCAGCCTGACAGGGGCTGAGCCCCAGCATTTT. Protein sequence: CASSLTGAEPQHF.

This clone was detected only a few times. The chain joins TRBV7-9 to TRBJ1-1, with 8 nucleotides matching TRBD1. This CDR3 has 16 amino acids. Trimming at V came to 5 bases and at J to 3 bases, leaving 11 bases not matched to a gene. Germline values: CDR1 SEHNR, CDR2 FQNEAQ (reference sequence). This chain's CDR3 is CASSQGQVGLDTEAFF. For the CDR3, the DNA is TGTGCCAGCAGCCAGGGACAGGTGGGTTTGGACACTGAAGCTTTCTTT. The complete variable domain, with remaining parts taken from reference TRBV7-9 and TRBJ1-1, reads DTGVSQNPRHKITKRGQNVTFRCDPISEHNRLYWYRQTLGQGPEFLTYFQNEAQLEKSRLLSDRFSAERPKGSFSTLEIQRTEQGDSAMYLCASSQGQVGLDTEAFFGQGTRLTVV.

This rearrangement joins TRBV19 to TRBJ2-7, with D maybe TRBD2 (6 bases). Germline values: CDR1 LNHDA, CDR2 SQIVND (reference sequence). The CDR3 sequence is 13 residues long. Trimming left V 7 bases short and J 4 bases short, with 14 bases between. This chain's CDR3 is CASTDGLTYEQYF. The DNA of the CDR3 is TGTGCCAGTACCGATGGACTAACTTACGAGCAGTACTTC.

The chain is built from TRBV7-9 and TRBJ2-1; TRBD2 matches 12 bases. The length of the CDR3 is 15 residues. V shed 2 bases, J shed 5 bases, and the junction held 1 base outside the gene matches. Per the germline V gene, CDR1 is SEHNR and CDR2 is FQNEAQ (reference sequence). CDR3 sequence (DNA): TGTGCCAGCAGCTTAAGACTAGCGGGAGACAATGAGCAGTTCTTC. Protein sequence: CASSLRLAGDNEQFF.

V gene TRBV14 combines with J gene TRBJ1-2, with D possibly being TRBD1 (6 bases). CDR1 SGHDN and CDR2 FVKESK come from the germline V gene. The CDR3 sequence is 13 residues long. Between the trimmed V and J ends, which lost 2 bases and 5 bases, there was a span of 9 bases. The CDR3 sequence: CASSQWQGYGYTF. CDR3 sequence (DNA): TGTGCCAGCAGCCAATGGCAGGGGTATGGCTACACCTTC.

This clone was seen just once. The CDR3 loop is CASSRQGTGANVLTF. CDR3 in DNA: TGTGCCAGCAGTCGACAGGGGACTGGGGCCAACGTCCTGACTTTC. The chain combines TRBV2 with TRBJ2-6, with TRBD1 matching 8 bases. V shed 5 bases, J shed 2 bases, and the junction held 2 bases outside the gene matches. This CDR3 is 15 amino acids long. Germline loops: CDR1 SNHLY, CDR2 FYNNEI.

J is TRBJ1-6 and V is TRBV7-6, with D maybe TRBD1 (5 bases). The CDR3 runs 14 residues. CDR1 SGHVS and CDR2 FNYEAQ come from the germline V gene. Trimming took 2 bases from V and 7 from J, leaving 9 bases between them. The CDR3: CASSLQGGNSPLHF. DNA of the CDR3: TGTGCCAGCAGCTTACAGGGTGGAAATTCACCCCTCCACTTT. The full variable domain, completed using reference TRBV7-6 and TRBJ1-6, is GAGVSQSPRYKVTKRGQDVALRCDPISGHVSLYWYRQALGQGPEFLTYFNYEAQQDKSGLPNDRFSAERPEGSISTLTIQRTEQRDSAMYRCASSLQGGNSPLHFGNGTRLTVT.

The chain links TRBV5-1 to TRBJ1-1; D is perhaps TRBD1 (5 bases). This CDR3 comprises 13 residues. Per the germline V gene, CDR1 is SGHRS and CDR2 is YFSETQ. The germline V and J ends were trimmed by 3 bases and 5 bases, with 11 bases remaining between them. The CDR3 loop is CASSSGSWTEAFF. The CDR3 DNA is TGCGCCAGCAGCTCAGGGTCATGGACTGAAGCTTTCTTT.

The CDR3 nucleotides read TGTGCCAGCTCACAGATTGGGACAGGGAACTCTGGGGCCAACGTCCTGACTTTC. It translates to CASSQIGTGNSGANVLTF. The genes are TRBV18 and TRBJ2-6, with 9 bases fitting TRBD1. Trimming at V came to 4 bases and at J to 0 bases, leaving 7 bases not matched to a gene. Germline CDR1 is KGHSH and CDR2 is LQKENI. The CDR3 runs 18 residues.